A selection of T cell receptor beta chains follows, all from one sample in a study of monozygotic twins with inflammatory bowel disease. After re-calling the 5' RACE reads, TCRdb lists one entry per CDR3 protein, DNA absent. The sample holds roughly 300,000 distinct CDR3 sequences. The sequenced sample consisted of blood. The receptors stem from a human donor with ulcerative colitis or Crohn's disease, or a healthy co-twin of an affected twin (not recorded which). Both conserved end residues are part of each CDR3. Each record gives: CDR3 length, V gene, J gene, CDR3 protein.

len: 14; v_gene: TRBV18; j_gene: TRBJ2-7; CDR3aa: CASSQGQGIYEQYF
len: 13; v_gene: TRBV24-1; j_gene: TRBJ2-5; CDR3aa: CATSDADRVTQYF
len: 11; v_gene: TRBV2; j_gene: TRBJ2-7; CDR3aa: CASSSEYEQYF
len: 15; v_gene: TRBV18; j_gene: TRBJ2-1; CDR3aa: CASSTGTSGRYEQFF
len: 13; v_gene: TRBV7-9; j_gene: TRBJ1-1; CDR3aa: CASRLGQGTEAFF
len: 11; v_gene: TRBV29-1; j_gene: TRBJ2-7; CDR3aa: CSVEFGYEQYF
len: 12; v_gene: TRBV28; j_gene: TRBJ2-7; CDR3aa: CASSLLGAEQYF
len: 14; v_gene: TRBV27; j_gene: TRBJ1-1; CDR3aa: CASSSPGVYTEAFF
len: 16; v_gene: TRBV7-2; j_gene: TRBJ2-7; CDR3aa: CASSFGSVGASYEQYF
len: 14; v_gene: TRBV5-1; j_gene: TRBJ1-6; CDR3aa: CASSPGDRESPLHF
len: 14; v_gene: TRBV2; j_gene: TRBJ2-3; CDR3aa: CASSDAGYLDTQYF
len: 12; v_gene: TRBV6-5; j_gene: TRBJ2-3; CDR3aa: CASSPGTGTQYF
len: 14; v_gene: TRBV27; j_gene: TRBJ2-7; CDR3aa: CASSFAGPVYEQYF
len: 17; v_gene: TRBV5-5; j_gene: TRBJ2-5; CDR3aa: CASSLVFTSGSQETQYF
len: 19; v_gene: TRBV20-1; j_gene: TRBJ2-5; CDR3aa: CSARGGPGTSGNKKETQYF
len: 12; v_gene: TRBV6-5; j_gene: TRBJ2-1; CDR3aa: CASRGLGNEQFF
len: 15; v_gene: TRBV5-1; j_gene: TRBJ2-7; CDR3aa: CASSLVAGSSYEQYF
len: 16; v_gene: TRBV6-5; j_gene: TRBJ2-2; CDR3aa: CASSRKGTGFPGELFF
len: 14; v_gene: TRBV7-9; j_gene: TRBJ2-7; CDR3aa: CASRKTGGSYEQYF
len: 15; v_gene: TRBV25-1; j_gene: TRBJ2-3; CDR3aa: CASSPSSGTADTQYF
len: 18; v_gene: TRBV28; j_gene: TRBJ2-3; CDR3aa: CASSLYSLGRARGDTQYF
len: 15; v_gene: TRBV28; j_gene: TRBJ2-7; CDR3aa: CASRSTDRETYEQYF
len: 18; v_gene: TRBV20-1; j_gene: TRBJ2-3; CDR3aa: CSASGGSGTIPNTDTQYF
len: 15; v_gene: TRBV2; j_gene: TRBJ2-7; CDR3aa: CASKNDWGRAYEQYF
len: 14; v_gene: TRBV5-4; j_gene: TRBJ1-2; CDR3aa: CASSLGQRYYGYTF
len: 15; v_gene: TRBV11-2; j_gene: TRBJ2-5; CDR3aa: CASSTGTSGLETQYF
len: 14; v_gene: TRBV20-1; j_gene: TRBJ2-1; CDR3aa: CSARTGRGYNEQFF
len: 15; v_gene: TRBV7-9; j_gene: TRBJ2-2; CDR3aa: CASSFRETNTGELFF